This T cell receptor (beta chain) was obtained from a study of radiation and T cells in renal cell carcinoma. Study-level results: In nephrectomy-only tumors, top 100 clonotypes averaged around 40%, versus 54% irradiated.

The protocol was immunoSEQ multiplex PCR, while the TCRdb copy is restricted to in-frame clones and leaves out a portion. The sample gives some 20,000 clones, nearly 55% of which show up once; less than 25% is in the top ten. Treatment: treatment-naive control, cytoreductive nephrectomy. About this clone: Its matching antigen is unknown.

Germline CDR1 reads SGHTA; CDR2 reads FQGNSA. Trimming removed 1 base from V and 1 base from J, with 11 bases in between. The CDR3 is 16 amino acids. The starting material was tumor tissue, obtained from a patient whose treatment was nephrectomy without radiotherapy. The TCR comes from a human donor with renal cell carcinoma. The chain is built from TRBV7-2 and TRBJ2-1, with D perhaps TRBD1 (5 bases). CDR3 sequence reads: CASSLEGLASYNEQFF. The CDR3 DNA reads as TGTGCCAGCAGCTTAGAGGGGTTAGCATCCTACAATGAGCAGTTCTTC.